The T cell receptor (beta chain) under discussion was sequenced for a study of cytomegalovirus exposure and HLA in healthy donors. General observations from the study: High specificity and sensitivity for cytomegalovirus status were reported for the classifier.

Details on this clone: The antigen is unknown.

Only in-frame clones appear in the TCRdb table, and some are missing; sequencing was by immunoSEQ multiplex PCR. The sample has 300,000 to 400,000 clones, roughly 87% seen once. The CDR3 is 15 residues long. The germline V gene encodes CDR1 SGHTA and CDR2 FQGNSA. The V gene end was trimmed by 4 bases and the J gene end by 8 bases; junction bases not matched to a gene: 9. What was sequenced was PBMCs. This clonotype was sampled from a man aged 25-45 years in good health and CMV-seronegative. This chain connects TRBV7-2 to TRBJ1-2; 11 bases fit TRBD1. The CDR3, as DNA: TGTGCCAGCAGCTCCCCTTTTGGACAGGGGGCCGGCTACACCTTC. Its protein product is CASSSPFGQGAGYTF.